This T cell receptor (beta chain) was found in a study of beta chain features in type 1 diabetes. Whole-study results and caveats: Highly expressing activated T cells could be over-counted with a cDNA template. The study found fewer insertions and more deletions at VDJ junctions in type 1 diabetes patients.

Germline CDR1 and CDR2: SGHRS and YFSETQ. V lost 4 bases, J lost 5 bases, and 15 bases lay in between. The CDR3 is 15 amino acids. Reverse transcribing all isolated RNA meant expressed TCRB transcripts were sequenced. The repertoire was sequenced with immunoSEQ multiplex PCR; TCRdb's copy has only in-frame clones and lacks some. The profile covers roughly 290,000 clones, with under 8.5% appearing a single time and more than 1% taken by the ten largest. This clone was counted ten times or more. Its target is unknown. CD4+ cells of the naive, central memory, regulatory and stem cell-like memory types were sorted via CD45RO/CCR7/CD25/CD127/CD95/CD27. The purity of all sorted populations exceeded 95%.

The specimen was central memory CD4+ T cells from blood. This TCR came from a young woman in good health. The rearrangement uses TRBV5-1 and TRBJ2-2; D is unresolved. CDR3 sequence: CASSPLMTPTGELFF. CDR3 coding DNA: TGCGCCAGCAGCCCGTTGATGACTCCTACCGGGGAGCTGTTTTTT.